This record concerns one T cell receptor beta chain sequence. Antigen unknown. Only in-frame clones appear in the TCRdb table, and some are missing; sequencing was by immunoSEQ multiplex PCR. The sample consists of fewer than 45,000 clones, around 87% of them appearing once. The sample belongs to a study of PD-1 blockade in classical Hodgkin lymphoma. Broader study findings: By C4D1, CD4+ diversity increased significantly, especially in complete responders.

Each and every patient relapsed after autologous stem cell transplantation, and patients got differing brentuximab vedotin exposure. Germline CDR1 and CDR2: LNHDA and SQIVND (reference sequence). The CDR3 length is 14 residues. Trimming took off 4 bases at V and 3 bases at J, with 12 bases between the two ends. The chain recombines TRBV19 with TRBJ1-1; D is possibly TRBD1 (5 bases). This TCR derives from a human donor with classical Hodgkin lymphoma. This specimen consisted of peripheral blood mononuclear cells (PBMCs), obtained before the second cycle of nivolumab. This CDR3 reads CASSRRDSHTEAFF. The CDR3 DNA reads as TGTGCCAGTAGTAGGCGGGACTCTCACACTGAAGCTTTCTTT.